The text below deals with one TCR beta chain. Which antigen it targets is not known. No quality values exist for individual bases; no much larger clone is one base distant. These data originate in a study of OX40 agonist ivuxolimab in advanced cancers. For the study in its entirety: Ivuxolimab was a fully human IgG2 agonistic monoclonal antibody targeting the costimulatory receptor OX40 (CD134). Intravenous ivuxolimab was administered to patients every 2 weeks at six dose levels: 0.01, 0.1, 0.3, 1.5, 3 and 10 mg/kg. Partial responses occurred in three dose-escalation patients: two with cutaneous melanoma and one with hepatocellular carcinoma. The paper reports the monotherapy dose-escalation portion (N of about 50 patients) of the phase I ivuxolimab trial. Of the approximately 50 patients in dose escalation, some 19 had hepatocellular carcinoma, some 15 had melanoma, 9 had renal cell carcinoma and 9 had head and neck cancer. Patients were allowed to have had prior anti-PD-1, anti-PD-L1 or anti-CTLA-4 therapy, and 30% to 50% of the dose-escalation patients had previously received checkpoint inhibitors. The dose-escalation cohort was approximately 83% male with a mean age of about 58 years, ranging from roughly 23 to 90. Peripheral TCRbeta sequencing aimed to test whether ivuxolimab altered TCR sequence diversity and caused clonal T-cell expansion.

CDR1 is given as SGHNT and CDR2 as YENEEA, both from the germline V gene. The CDR3 runs 14 amino acids, cysteine and phenylalanine included. Only the CDR3 part of the read is kept: 42 bases, read in frame from the first base. The junction carries 10 bases between V and J, which are trimmed by 2 bases and 5 bases respectively. Patients with a history of autoimmune disease or receiving systemic immunosuppression were excluded from the trial. In every dose cohort, peripheral blood was drawn for TCR sequencing at baseline, cycle 4 day 1, and cycle 7 day 1. Samples came from an open-label, multicenter, first-in-human phase I dose-escalation trial of ivuxolimab. Adults with locally advanced or metastatic melanoma, renal cell, hepatocellular, or head and neck squamous cell carcinoma were enrolled in the trial. Before TCR sequencing, CD4+ T cells and CD8+ T cells from peripheral blood were sorted into separate populations.

Genomic DNA was extracted from sorted cells for sequencing of the TCRbeta CDR3 region. The immunoSEQ Assay was used to sequence the TCRbeta CDR3 regions. This immuneACCESS table, as held by TCRdb, lists in-frame sequences with V and J called but not all clones. Of the missing ones, under half trace to an unresolved V gene in checked studies; the others have no known cause. This sample is represented by 40,000 to 60,000 clones; about 81% of them were singletons. About 7.2% of the sample belongs to the ten largest clones. What the work shows at the level of the full study, not this receptor alone: After ivuxolimab, CD8+ T cells had more expanded clones than CD4+ T cells on average. Which antigens the clonally expanded peripheral T cells were specific for was not determined. Low levels of normalized T-cell clonal expansion were also shown by some nonresponding patients. At doses from 0.1 to 3.0 mg/kg, clonal expansion was seen in both CD4+ and CD8+ blood T cells between baseline and week 6. In the 0.1-3.0 mg/kg groups, partial responders were among the patients with the lowest normalized peripheral clonal expansion, particularly in CD8+ T cells.

The sequences come from CD4+ or CD8+ T cells sorted from blood, collected in a trial of the OX40 agonist ivuxolimab. The rearranged segments are TRBV11-3 and TRBJ1-5, with TRBD1 perhaps the D gene, on 5 matching bases. This clonotype was obtained from an adult with an advanced solid tumor such as melanoma, head and neck, liver or kidney cancer. This receptor has the CDR3 CASSLTGAYQPQHF. At the DNA level, the sequence is TGTGCCAGCAGCTTAACAGGAGCCTATCAGCCCCAGCATTTT.